A single T cell receptor (beta chain) is shown here with its context. Its matching antigen is unknown. This entry comes from a study of cytomegalovirus exposure and HLA in healthy donors. Whole-study findings and limits: HLA alleles showed associations with around 15,000 TCR beta sequences in a later analysis, at a 0.05 false discovery rate. Previous analysis showed most TCR beta V segments were productive about 90% or about 30% of the time.

This CDR3 region has 17 residues. The V and J ends lost 2 bases and 4 bases respectively, with 18 bases between them. The primer mix had 60 Vbeta and 13 Jbeta primers. Repertoires were generated with immunoSEQ multiplex PCR, while TCRdb's copy carries only in-frame clones and drops some. In the table there are around 150,000 clones, around 78% of which are singletons. The sequence was obtained from a male donor in good health and CMV-seronegative. The chain joins TRBV23-1 to TRBJ2-1; a possible D gene is TRBD2 (5 bases). TRBV23-1 is reported as an ORF; its role is uncertain. The sequencing sample was made of PBMCs. This chain's CDR3 is CASSQIRDLLQYNEQFF. DNA for the CDR3: TGCGCCAGCAGTCAAATCCGGGATTTACTGCAGTACAATGAGCAGTTCTTC.